By its share, the clone carrying this T cell receptor beta chain is medium-sized. Its antigen is not known. The ends were cut back, 1 base at V and 8 bases at J, with 9 bases in the middle. The CDR3 consists of 13 residues. Germline V CDR1 and CDR2: SGHTA, FQGNSA. The data were taken from a study of molecular identifiers for immune sequencing clone quantification. Study-level points and caveats: Spiked-in Jurkat TCR RNA corresponding to one cell was reported as detectable against 1 million or so naive cells. Barcode collisions between identical TCR molecules could shrink estimates of highly expanded clone sizes.

Previously described methods with listed TCR primers produced the bulk TCR libraries. One entry per CDR3 protein results from TCRdb running MiXCR on the PCR reads. This sample has about 100,000 distinct CDR3 sequences, with about 21% found just once. The chain uses TRBV7-2 and TRBJ2-4; D is unclear. The specimen was naive CD8+ T cells from blood, with Jurkat cell RNA spiked in. Subset described: FACS-sorted CD8+CD4-CCR7+CD45RA+ naive T cells. This clonotype originated in a human donor in good health. Some libraries in this study had Jurkat cell RNA spiked in. CDR3 DNA: TGTGCCAGCAGCTTAGGCAGTCTGTACATTCAGTACTTC. Protein sequence: CASSLGSLYIQYF. Based on the CDR3 plus reference TRBV7-2 and TRBJ2-4, the full variable domain is GAGVSQSPSNKVTEKGKDVELRCDPISGHTALYWYRQSLGQGLEFLIYFQGNSAPDKSGLPSDRFSAERTGGSVSTLTIQRTQQEDSAVYLCASSLGSLYIQYFGAGTRLSVL.